Included here is one T cell receptor (beta chain) sequence, with context. Its antigen is still unknown. The source of the sample is a study of beta chain features in type 1 diabetes. Findings and caveats of the study: A moderate, significant TCRB CDR3 shortening appeared in type 1 diabetes across four CD4+ subsets. For type 1 diabetes patients, VDJ junctions showed fewer insertions and more deletions.

V lost 4 bases and J 5 bases, leaving 15 bases between the germline ends. Germline V gene data show CDR1 as MNHNY and CDR2 as SVGAGI (reference sequence). The CDR3 contains 15 residues. As every portion of the isolated RNA was reverse transcribed, the sequencing read expressed TCRB transcripts. Method: immunoSEQ multiplex PCR; TCRdb's copy keeps in-frame clones and lacks some. This sample has roughly 350,000 clones, with around 10% found just once. This chain links TRBV6-6 with TRBJ2-1; D uncertain. This TCR was recovered from a man aged 30-40 years with type 1 diabetes. Sequenced material: central memory CD4+ T cells from blood. CDR3 sequence reads: CASSSTYSSHNEQFF. CDR3 bases: TGTGCCAGCAGTTCTACCTACTCGTCCCACAATGAGCAGTTCTTC.